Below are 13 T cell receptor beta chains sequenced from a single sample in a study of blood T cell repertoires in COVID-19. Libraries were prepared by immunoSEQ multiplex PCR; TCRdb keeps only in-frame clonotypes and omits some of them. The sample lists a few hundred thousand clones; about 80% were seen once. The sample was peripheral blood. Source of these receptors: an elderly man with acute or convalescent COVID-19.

This CDR3 reads CASSPGTVNSPLHF. The CDR3 DNA is TGTGCCAGCTCACCCGGGACAGTAAATTCACCCCTCCACTTT. V usage is TRBV18 and J usage is TRBJ1-6; the match to TRBD1 covers 7 bases. Germline loops: CDR1 KGHSH, CDR2 LQKENI. Trimming removed 3 bases from V and 7 bases from J; junction bases left unmatched: 3. The CDR3 loop spans 14 amino acids.

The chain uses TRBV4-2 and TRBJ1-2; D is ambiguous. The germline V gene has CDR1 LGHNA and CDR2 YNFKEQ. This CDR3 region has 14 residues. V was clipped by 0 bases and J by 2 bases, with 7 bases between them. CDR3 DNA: TGTGCCAGCAGCCAAGATCCACTGAACTATGGCTACACCTTC. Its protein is CASSQDPLNYGYTF.

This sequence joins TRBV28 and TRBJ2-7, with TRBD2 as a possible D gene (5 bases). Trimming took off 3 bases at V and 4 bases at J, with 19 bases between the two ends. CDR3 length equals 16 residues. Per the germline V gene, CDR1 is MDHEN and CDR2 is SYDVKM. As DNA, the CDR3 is TGTGCCAGCAGTTTCGGGGATCCCCTATCCTTTTACGAGCAGTACTTC. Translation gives CASSFGDPLSFYEQYF.

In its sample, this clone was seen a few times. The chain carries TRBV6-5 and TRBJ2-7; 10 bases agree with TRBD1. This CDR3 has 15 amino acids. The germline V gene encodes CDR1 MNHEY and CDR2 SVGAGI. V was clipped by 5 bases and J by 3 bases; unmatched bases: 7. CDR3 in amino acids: CASSIRDRGYYEQYF. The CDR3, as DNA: TGTGCCAGCAGTATCCGGGACAGGGGATACTACGAGCAGTACTTC.

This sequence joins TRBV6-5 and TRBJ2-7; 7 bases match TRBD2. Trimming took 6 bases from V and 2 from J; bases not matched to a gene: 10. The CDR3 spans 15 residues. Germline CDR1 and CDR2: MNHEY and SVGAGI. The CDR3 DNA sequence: TGTGCCAGCAGGGGGTGGGCTAGCGGAGCCTACGAGCAGTACTTC. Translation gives CASRGWASGAYEQYF.

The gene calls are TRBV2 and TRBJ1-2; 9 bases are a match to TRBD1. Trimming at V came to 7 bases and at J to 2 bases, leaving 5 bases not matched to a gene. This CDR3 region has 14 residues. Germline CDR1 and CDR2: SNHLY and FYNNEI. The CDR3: CASNRGQRNYGYTF. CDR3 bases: TGTGCCAGCAACAGGGGGCAAAGGAACTATGGCTACACCTTC. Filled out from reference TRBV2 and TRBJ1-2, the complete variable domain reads EPEVTQTPSHQVTQMGQEVILRCVPISNHLYFYWYRQILGQKVEFLVSFYNNEISEKSEIFDDQFSVERPDGSNFTLKIRSTKLEDSAMYFCASNRGQRNYGYTFGSGTRLTVV.

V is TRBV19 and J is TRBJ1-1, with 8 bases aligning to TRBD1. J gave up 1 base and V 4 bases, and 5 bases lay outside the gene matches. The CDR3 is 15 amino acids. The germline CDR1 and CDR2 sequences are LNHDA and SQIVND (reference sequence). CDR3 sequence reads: CASSTQGQGNTEAFF. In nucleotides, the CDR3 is TGTGCCAGTAGTACTCAAGGACAGGGGAACACTGAAGCTTTCTTT.

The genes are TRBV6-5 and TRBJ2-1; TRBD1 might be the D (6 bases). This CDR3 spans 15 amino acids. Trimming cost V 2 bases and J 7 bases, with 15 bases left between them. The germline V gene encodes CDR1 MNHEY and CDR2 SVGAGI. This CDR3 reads CASSYGGARKNEQFF. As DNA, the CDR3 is TGTGCCAGCAGTTACGGGGGCGCCCGGAAGAATGAGCAGTTCTTC.

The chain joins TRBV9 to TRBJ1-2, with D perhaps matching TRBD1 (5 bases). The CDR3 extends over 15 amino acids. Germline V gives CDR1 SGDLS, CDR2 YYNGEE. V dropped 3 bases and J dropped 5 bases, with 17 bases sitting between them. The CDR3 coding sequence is TGTGCCAGCAGCGGTACAGGTCCGGTATCATATGGCTACACCTTC. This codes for CASSGTGPVSYGYTF.

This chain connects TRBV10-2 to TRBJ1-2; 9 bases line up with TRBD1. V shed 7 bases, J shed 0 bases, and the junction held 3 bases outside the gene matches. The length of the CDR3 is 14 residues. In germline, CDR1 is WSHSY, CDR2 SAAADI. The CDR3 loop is CASTGTGTNYGYTF. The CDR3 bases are TGCGCCAGCACCGGGACAGGGACTAACTATGGCTACACCTTC.

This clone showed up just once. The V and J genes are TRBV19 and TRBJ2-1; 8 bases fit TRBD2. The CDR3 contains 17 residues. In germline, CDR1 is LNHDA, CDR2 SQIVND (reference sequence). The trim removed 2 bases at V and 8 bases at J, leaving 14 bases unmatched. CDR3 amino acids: CASSITLAGLPGDEQFF. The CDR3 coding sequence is TGTGCCAGTAGTATAACCCTAGCGGGCCTCCCGGGGGATGAGCAGTTCTTC.

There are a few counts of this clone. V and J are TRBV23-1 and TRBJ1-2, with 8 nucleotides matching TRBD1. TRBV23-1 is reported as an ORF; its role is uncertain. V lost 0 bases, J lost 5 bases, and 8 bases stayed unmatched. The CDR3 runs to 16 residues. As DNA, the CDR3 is TGCGCCAGCAGTCAATCGTCGGACAGGGCTACATATGGCTACACCTTC. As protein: CASSQSSDRATYGYTF.

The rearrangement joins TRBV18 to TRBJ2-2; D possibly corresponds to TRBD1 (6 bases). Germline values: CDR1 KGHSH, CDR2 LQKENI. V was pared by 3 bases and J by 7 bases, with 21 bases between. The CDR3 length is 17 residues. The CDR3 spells CASSPPGAGLAGGELFF. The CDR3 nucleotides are TGTGCCAGCTCACCCCCAGGGGCGGGCCTTGCCGGCGGGGAGCTGTTTTTT.